This TCR beta chain was identified during a study of a mutant IDH1 vaccine in newly diagnosed glioma. Study summary: The study started vaccination 4-6 weeks after radiotherapy alone, or with temozolomide cycles. Before enrollment, patients got radiotherapy alone, temozolomide alone, or mostly the combination.

The time point here: week 5, during vaccination. Topical imiquimod was applied with each vaccine dose, which held 300 ug of mutant IDH1 20-mer peptide. With regard to this clone: The antigen is unknown.

Assay used: immunoSEQ multiplex PCR; TCRdb lists only in-frame clones, some missing. The sample carries about 54,000 clones, around 81% recorded once. The germline V gene encodes CDR1 SEHNR and CDR2 FQNEAQ (reference sequence). The V end was cut by 11 bases, the J end by 5 bases, with 16 bases between. This CDR3 has 14 amino acids. The sequence was obtained from a young man with glioma. Sequences were derived from PBMCs, sampled from a glioma patient whose treatment included an IDH1 peptide vaccine. The V call is TRBV7-9, the J call TRBJ1-6; D is possibly TRBD1 (6 bases). CDR3 loop: CASGGPVNNSPLHF. In nucleotides, the CDR3 is TGTGCCTCGGGGGGCCCAGTAAATAATTCACCCCTCCACTTT. Drawing the rest from reference TRBV7-9 and TRBJ1-6, the complete variable domain is DTGVSQNPRHKITKRGQNVTFRCDPISEHNRLYWYRQTLGQGPEFLTYFQNEAQLEKSRLLSDRFSAERPKGSFSTLEIQRTEQGDSAMYLCASGGPVNNSPLHFGNGTRLTVT.